The 21 T cell receptor beta chains listed next were all sequenced from one sample in a study of tumor and adjacent non-tumor tissue in lung cancer. Three rounds of nested PCR, following a modified ARM-PCR protocol, produced the TCRbeta library. TCRdb re-called the multiplex PCR reads through MiXCR, storing one row per CDR3 protein. The data contain 65,000 to 90,000 distinct CDR3 sequences, 75% to 90% of them seen just once; the ten biggest clones take up 13%. RNA was extracted from bulk tissue without any cell sorting. Source material: lung tumor tissue. Source of these receptors: a woman aged 50 to 60 with non-small cell lung cancer.

Concerning this clonotype itself: The conserved phenylalanine or tryptophan is not found at the CDR3 terminus, so this likely reflects a read error. The chain has TRBV29-1 and TRBJ1-1; no clear D. Germline V gene lookup returns CDR1 SQVTM and CDR2 ANQGSEA. Trimming left V 4 bases short and J 1 base short, with 7 bases between. The CDR3 runs to 12 residues. Written as DNA, the CDR3 is TGCAGCGTTGTAACACCGAACACTGAAGCTTTCTCT. This codes for CSVVTPNTEAFS.

This clonotype is judged medium-sized. The chain uses TRBV29-1 and TRBJ2-1; D gene uncertain. Germline CDR1 SQVTM, CDR2 ANQGSEA. V was shortened by 7 bases and J by 0 bases, with 13 bases between the two germline ends. This CDR3 has 14 amino acids. This CDR3 is CSARRPSSYNEQFF. DNA for the CDR3: TGCAGCGCCCGTAGACCTAGCTCCTACAATGAGCAGTTCTTC.

This clonotype was seen repeatedly, ten times or more. The genes are TRBV7-2 and TRBJ2-7; 8 positions match TRBD1. With 1 base clipped from V and 7 bases from J, the junction kept 6 bases outside the gene matches. The CDR3 sequence is 14 residues long. Germline CDR1 is SGHTA and CDR2 is FQGNSA. The CDR3 bases are TGTGCCAGCAGCTTAGACCAGGGGGCAAGAGAGCAGTACTTC. Protein: CASSLDQGAREQYF.

The rearrangement joins TRBV29-1 to TRBJ2-2; 9 bases are a match to TRBD2. This CDR3 has 15 amino acids. The V gene end was trimmed by 5 bases and the J gene end by 2 bases; junction bases not matched to a gene: 6. CDR1 is SQVTM, CDR2 ANQGSEA, per germline. The CDR3 coding sequence is TGCAGCGTTTTTAGCGGGAGTGGTAACACCGGGGAGCTGTTTTTT. Its translation: CSVFSGSGNTGELFF.

This clonotype was seen a single time. Germline is not matched at one junction end, which may reflect a read error. The V call is TRBV4-1, the J call TRBJ1-1; D uncertain. The germline gives CDR1 MGHRA, CDR2 YSYEKL. The CDR3 is 16 residues long. CDR3 DNA: TGCGCCAGCAGCCAAGACCAGCACCAATTGAACAATGAAGCTTTCTTT. Its translation is CASSQDQHQLNNEAFF.

The V and J genes are TRBV29-1 and TRBJ2-2; D ambiguous. This CDR3 spans 15 amino acids. Trimming took 4 bases from V and 7 from J, leaving 19 bases between them. Germline lookup yields CDR1 SQVTM and CDR2 ANQGSEA. The CDR3 loop reads CSVALLVGRVGELFF. The CDR3 region has the DNA TGCAGCGTTGCTCTCCTGGTGGGAAGGGTCGGGGAGCTGTTTTTT.

Regarding this clonotype: Compared with germline, one end of the junction differs, possibly owing to a read error. The rearrangement uses TRBV5-6 and TRBJ2-7; TRBD1 aligns across 8 bases. This CDR3 comprises 15 residues. Germline CDR1 and CDR2: SGHDT and YYEEEE. The CDR3 nucleotides are TGTCCCAGCAGTTACCGGACAGGGAACTCCTACGAGCAGTACTTC. Its protein product is CPSSYRTGNSYEQYF.

As for this clonotype: Mismatch with germline at one junction end may stem from a read error. The chain couples TRBV4-1 to TRBJ1-1; D might be TRBD1 (6 bases). Germline-derived CDR1 and CDR2 are MGHRA and YSYEKL. The CDR3 sequence is 16 residues long. In DNA, the CDR3 is TGCGCCAGTCGCCAAGATCTCTACAGGGTCGGCACTGAAGCATCCTTT. This encodes CASRQDLYRVGTEASF.

For this clonotype: An end of the junction does not agree with germline; a read error may underlie this. V usage is TRBV20-1 and J usage is TRBJ2-7; 7 nucleotides agree with TRBD1. Germline lookup yields CDR1 DFQATT and CDR2 SNEGSKA (reference sequence). The CDR3 is 15 amino acids. CDR3 in amino acids: CSPRDRVGGWYEQYF. Written as DNA, the CDR3 is TGCAGTCCTAGAGATCGGGTAGGGGGCTGGTACGAGCAGTACTTC.

By share, this clonotype ranks as medium-sized. The chain uses TRBV11-2 and TRBJ2-5; 7 nucleotides agree with TRBD1. The trim removed 3 bases at V and 1 base at J, leaving 5 bases unmatched. This CDR3 contains 15 residues. Germline CDR1 SGHAT, CDR2 FQNNGV. The CDR3 coding sequence is TGTGCCAGCAGCTTTAGGACAGGATTCCAAGAGACCCAGTACTTC. It yields the protein CASSFRTGFQETQYF.

Of note for this clonotype: One junction end does not reproduce the germline sequence, and a read error may be involved. J is TRBJ1-5 and V is TRBV29-1; D not certain. Germline loops: CDR1 SQVTM, CDR2 ANQGSEA. This CDR3 region has 12 residues. CDR3 loop: CFAWEGNLPQHF. The CDR3 bases are TGCTTTGCATGGGAGGGCAATCTGCCCCAGCATTTT.

This clonotype was seen once. One base away lies a much larger clone, so this may be a sequencing read error. The rearrangement joins TRBV7-9 to TRBJ2-7; tentative D call: TRBD1 (6 bases). Looked up from germline, CDR1 is SEHNR and CDR2 is FQNEAQ (reference sequence). The length of the CDR3 is 13 residues. The CDR3 protein is CTSSLETGHEQYF. CDR3 DNA: TGTACCAGCAGCTTGGAGACAGGTCACGAGCAGTACTTC.

V gene TRBV6-2 or TRBV6-3 combines with J gene TRBJ2-1; perhaps TRBD1 as D (5 bases). This CDR3 is 14 amino acids long. Trimming cost V 6 bases and J 10 bases, with 19 bases left between them. Germline CDR1 reads MNHEY; CDR2 reads SVGEGT. DNA for the CDR3: TGTGCCAGCAGCGCATCTCGGCGCTCAGGGGAGCAGTTCTTC. Its protein product is CASSASRRSGEQFF.

The genes are TRBV5-6 and TRBJ2-5; no reliable D call. The CDR3 has 13 residues. Trimming cost V 0 bases and J 2 bases, with 5 bases left between them. The V gene's germline CDR1 is SGHDT and CDR2 YYEEEE. CDR3 residues: CASSLEQQETQYF. CDR3 DNA sequence: TGTGCCAGCAGCTTGGAACAACAAGAGACCCAGTACTTC.

A word on this clonotype: No conserved phenylalanine or tryptophan is present at the end of the CDR3, so a read error is the likely explanation. No DNA is shown, since the ends of the CDR3 on it are uncertain; the CDR3 is the one TCRdb lists. The rearrangement joins TRBV20-1 to TRBJ2-1; the table's D gene call, TRBD1, was not cross checked with the DNA. A total of 15 residues make up the CDR3, ends included. The germline V gene encodes CDR1 DFQATT and CDR2 SNEGSKA (reference sequence). The CDR3 loop reads CSARVTGLLYNEQFS.

This chain uses TRBV5-5 with TRBJ1-1, with D perhaps matching TRBD1 (6 bases). CDR1 is SGHKS, CDR2 YYEKEE, per germline (reference sequence). The CDR3 length is 14 residues. The CDR3 loop is CVSSLATGNTEAFF. CDR3 DNA sequence: TGTGTCAGTAGTTTGGCGACAGGGAACACTGAAGCTTTCTTT.

As regards this clonotype: This likely comes from a read error, as the CDR3 has no conserved phenylalanine or tryptophan at its end. The chain couples TRBV4-2 to TRBJ2-2; possible D gene TRBD1, 6 bases. The CDR3 covers 14 residues. Germline CDR1 and CDR2: LGHNA and YNFKEQ. CDR3 protein: CASSQEQGTGELFL. The CDR3 DNA follows: TGTGCCAGTAGCCAAGAGCAGGGGACCGGGGAGCTGTTTTTG.

Concerning this clonotype: The junction shows a germline mismatch at one end, possibly a read error. The V and J genes are TRBV6-2 or TRBV6-3 and TRBJ1-6; no firm D call. Germline V gives CDR1 MNHEY, CDR2 SVGEGT. The CDR3 has 14 amino acids. CDR3: CASGTGIGFSPLHF. The CDR3 coding sequence is TGCGCCAGCGGAACCGGGATAGGGTTTTCACCCCTCCACTTT.

The chain couples TRBV4-3 to TRBJ2-7; 15 nucleotides align to TRBD2. CDR3 length equals 16 residues. In germline, CDR1 is LGHNA, CDR2 YSLEER. Trimming removed 4 bases from V and 7 bases from J; junction bases left unmatched: 8. CDR3 loop: CASSPGLAGGVREQYF. CDR3 DNA: TGCGCCAGCAGCCCCGGACTAGCGGGAGGGGTTAGGGAGCAGTACTTC.

In its sample, this clonotype was seen once. It is likely a read error, because the conserved phenylalanine at the end of the CDR3 is missing. The chain recombines TRBV5-5 with TRBJ1-1; a weak D match, TRBD1 (6 bases). This CDR3 region has 16 residues. Germline V lookup: CDR1 SGHKS, CDR2 YYEKEE (reference sequence). Here the CDR3 reads CDSSLIQGRGRTEAFL. The CDR3 nucleotides read TGTGACAGCAGCTTGATACAGGGACGAGGGAGAACTGAAGCTTTCTTA.

This sequence joins TRBV20-1 and TRBJ1-5; D possibly corresponds to TRBD1 (5 bases). This CDR3 contains 17 residues. The ends were cut back, 7 bases at V and 2 bases at J, with 24 bases in the middle. CDR1 and CDR2 (germline): DFQATT, SNEGSKA (reference sequence). The CDR3 loop reads CSVLFARGMRGNQPQHF. CDR3 DNA: TGCAGTGTCCTCTTCGCAAGGGGAATGAGGGGCAATCAGCCCCAGCATTTT.